Below are 13 T cell receptor beta chains sequenced from a single sample in a study of T cells after yellow fever vaccination. Each CDR3 protein is one row after TCRdb ran MiXCR on the 5' RACE reads. This sample has about 350,000 distinct CDR3 sequences, with less than 9.5% found just once. This material consisted of PBMCs, taken about 41 days after the first yellow fever vaccination. The receptors were gathered from a man younger than 35 who received the YFV17D yellow fever vaccine.

This clonotype came up many times. An end of the junction does not agree with germline; a read error may underlie this. The chain has TRBV2 and TRBJ2-6, with D uncertain. The CDR3 consists of 12 residues. In germline, CDR1 is SNHLY, CDR2 FYNNEI. The CDR3 loop reads CTTSPGANVLTF. In nucleotides, the CDR3 is TGCACAACTTCTCCCGGGGCCAACGTCCTGACTTTC.

This chain connects TRBV10-2 to TRBJ1-6; weak D call: TRBD1 (6 bases). V shed 0 bases and J shed 6 bases, with 12 bases lying between them. Germline loops: CDR1 WSHSY, CDR2 SAAADI. The CDR3 has 16 residues. CDR3 coding DNA: TGCGCCAGCAGTGAGTCCCGACAGGCCCTTAATTCACCCCTCCACTTT. Translation gives CASSESRQALNSPLHF.

The J gene is TRBJ2-3, the V gene TRBV6-4; D perhaps matches TRBD2 (5 bases). V lost 7 bases and J lost 0, with 8 bases in between. In germline, CDR1 is MRHNA, CDR2 SNTAGT. This CDR3 is 13 amino acids long. The CDR3 sequence: CASTRTSTDTQYF. Here the CDR3 DNA reads TGTGCCAGCACAAGGACTAGCACAGATACGCAGTATTTT.

The CDR3 reads CASTMTGGGNQPQHF. As DNA, the CDR3 is TGTGCCAGCACCATGACAGGGGGAGGCAATCAGCCCCAGCATTTT. The genes are TRBV5-6 and TRBJ1-5; 9 bases align to TRBD1. The trim removed 6 bases at V and 2 bases at J, leaving 6 bases unmatched. CDR1 is SGHDT, CDR2 YYEEEE, per germline. The CDR3 is made up of 15 amino acids.

The table lists this clonotype with a few counts. CDR3 amino acids: CASSLEGRWAAEAFF. The CDR3 DNA reads TGCGCCAGCAGCTTGGAAGGCCGCTGGGCTGCTGAAGCTTTCTTT. The V call is TRBV5-1, the J call TRBJ1-1; D ambiguous. CDR1 SGHRS and CDR2 YFSETQ come from the germline V gene. CDR3 length: 15 amino acids. V was trimmed by 0 bases and J by 6 bases, leaving 15 bases between them.

This chain links TRBV24-1 with TRBJ2-4; 7 bases match TRBD2. Germline V gives CDR1 KGHDR, CDR2 SFDVKD. The J segment lost 7 bases and the V segment lost 4 bases, leaving 6 bases of the junction unmatched. The CDR3 loop spans 14 amino acids. The CDR3 bases are TGTGCCACCAGTGACCGACTAGCAAGGAACATTCAGTACTTC. This gives the protein CATSDRLARNIQYF.

This clonotype appeared many times. The chain joins TRBV18 to TRBJ2-1, with 9 bases matching TRBD2. The CDR3 has 15 residues. With 4 bases clipped from V and 2 bases from J, the junction kept 3 bases outside the gene matches. The V gene's germline CDR1 is KGHSH and CDR2 LQKENI. In nucleotides, the CDR3 is TGTGCCAGCTCACGCGGGGGGGCTCCCTACAATGAGCAGTTCTTC. It translates to CASSRGGAPYNEQFF.

The rearrangement uses TRBV7-9 and TRBJ1-6, with D perhaps TRBD1 (6 bases). Germline V CDR1 and CDR2: SEHNR, FQNEAQ (reference sequence). Deletions cut 1 base from V and 7 bases from J, with 11 bases between. The CDR3 sequence is 15 residues long. The CDR3: CASSLGQAGNSPLHF. The CDR3 DNA is TGTGCCAGCAGCTTAGGACAGGCGGGAAATTCACCCCTCCACTTT.

This clonotype appeared a few times. V usage is TRBV20-1 and J usage is TRBJ2-1; tentatively, D is TRBD1 or TRBD2 (5 bases each). The V and J ends lost 6 bases and 2 bases respectively, with 26 bases between them. Per germline, CDR1 DFQATT and CDR2 SNEGSKA (reference sequence). The CDR3 totals 18 residues. CDR3 region: CSASERSYRGPTYNEQFF. The CDR3 DNA sequence: TGCAGTGCCTCAGAGAGGTCTTATCGGGGCCCAACCTACAATGAGCAGTTCTTC.

This rearrangement joins TRBV5-1 to TRBJ1-2; D is unresolved. Germline CDR1 reads SGHRS; CDR2 reads YFSETQ. Trimming cost V 4 bases and J 3 bases, with 16 bases left between them. There are 15 residues in the CDR3. The CDR3 DNA reads TGCGCCAGCAGCCTAGGGTATCCGGGCCACTATGGCTACACCTTC. Amino acid sequence: CASSLGYPGHYGYTF.

This clonotype has only a few counts. The V call is TRBV7-9, the J call TRBJ2-3; D remains ambiguous. The CDR3 contains 13 residues. Trimming removed 11 bases from V and 1 base from J, with 13 bases in between. The germline V gene encodes CDR1 SEHNR and CDR2 FQNEAQ (reference sequence). The CDR3 DNA follows: TGTGCCGGGGAAGACGGAGGCACAGATACGCAGTATTTT. Translated: CAGEDGGTDTQYF.

This clonotype has just a few counts. The chain recombines TRBV6-1 with TRBJ2-1; 14 bases agree with TRBD2. The CDR3 consists of 13 residues. Trimming removed 10 bases from V and 8 bases from J; junction bases left unmatched: 4. Germline CDR1 MNHNS, CDR2 SASEGT. CDR3 region: CAIGTSGGYEQFF. CDR3 DNA sequence: TGTGCCATCGGGACTAGCGGGGGCTATGAGCAGTTCTTC.

In this sample, this clonotype turned up a few times. V usage is TRBV7-2 and J usage is TRBJ1-4; TRBD1 is a possible D gene (5 bases). Trimming removed 2 bases at V and 8 bases at J, with 12 bases between. The CDR3 has 14 residues. The germline V gene encodes CDR1 SGHTA and CDR2 FQGNSA. The CDR3 bases are TGTGCCAGCAGCTTAACAGGAGGGGAGGAAAAACTGTTTTTT. It is translated as CASSLTGGEEKLFF.